This TCR beta chain is from a study of blood T cell repertoires in COVID-19. J lost 7 bases, V lost 3 bases, and 12 bases had no gene match. Germline V CDR1 and CDR2: SNHLY, FYNNEI. This CDR3 is built from 18 residues. Measured with immunoSEQ multiplex PCR; TCRdb has only the in-frame clones, and not every one. The profile shows tens of thousands of clones, roughly 68% of them singletons. The chain has TRBV2 and TRBJ2-1; 13 bases are a match to TRBD2. Sequenced input: peripheral blood. The receptor was isolated from a woman of 80 years or more with acute or convalescent COVID-19. The CDR3 region is CASSEARITSGRANEQFF. In DNA form, the CDR3 reads TGTGCCAGCAGTGAGGCCCGGATAACTAGCGGGAGGGCTAATGAGCAGTTCTTC.